This TCR beta chain is drawn from a study of OX40 agonist ivuxolimab in advanced cancers. Study summary: People in dose escalation had one of these cancers: hepatocellular carcinoma, melanoma, renal cell or head and neck cancer. Study conclusions and caveats: CD8+ T cells showed, on average, more clonal expansion than CD4+ cells. At doses 0.1 to 3.0 mg/kg, CD4+ and CD8+ clones expanded. No determination was made of the antigen specificity of the expanded peripheral T cells.

Using immunoSEQ multiplex PCR, the repertoire was profiled, and TCRdb retains in-frame clones only, with some absent. The sample shows 49,000 or so clones, around nine tenths of them seen only once. Looked up from germline, CDR1 is SGHVS and CDR2 is FQNEAQ. CDR3 length equals 14 residues. V was trimmed by 3 bases and J by 0 bases, leaving 8 bases between them. As concerns this clone: Its antigen is unknown.

This clonotype originated in an adult with an advanced solid tumor such as melanoma, head and neck, liver or kidney cancer. The sequences come from CD4+ or CD8+ T cells sorted from blood, collected in a trial of the OX40 agonist ivuxolimab. The rearrangement links TRBV7-8 to TRBJ2-5, with D unclear. The CDR3 DNA sequence: TGTGCCAGCAGCTTGGCAATTAACCAAGAGACCCAGTACTTC. Translating it yields CASSLAINQETQYF.